This entry concerns a single T cell receptor beta chain. The antigen remains unidentified. This sample was taken from a study of CD8 T cells in Susac syndrome. The study's findings and limits: The CD4+ T cell repertoires of Susac syndrome were found to show no clonal expansion.

CD8+ and CD4+ T cells circulating in blood were sequenced for TCR beta. The patients with Susac syndrome were individuals who fulfilled the recently defined diagnostic criteria for disease that was either definite or probable. Trimming cost V 6 bases and J 3 bases, with 14 bases left between them. This CDR3 spans 14 amino acids. Random hexamers were used to reverse transcribe the RNA input (roughly 0.5 to 1 ug). It was immunoSEQ multiplex PCR that amplified TCR beta CDR3 across 54 Vbeta and 13 Jbeta. TCRdb re-called the immunoSEQ multiplex PCR reads through MiXCR, storing one row per CDR3 protein. In the table there are some 180,000 distinct CDR3 sequences, 85% to 95% of which are singletons.

The receptor comes from a human donor with Susac syndrome. Sequencing input: CD4+ T cells from PBMCs. The chain is built from TRBV12-3 or TRBV12-4 and TRBJ1-1; TRBD1 is a possible D gene (5 bases). CDR3 DNA sequence: TGTGCCAGCAGGCGGGTCCTCAGGGACACTGAAGCTTTCTTT. It yields the protein CASRRVLRDTEAFF.